This is a list of T cell receptor beta chains from one sample in a study of blood T cell repertoires in COVID-19. Assay: immunoSEQ multiplex PCR; the TCRdb copy retains only in-frame clones and omits some. Here the sample spans a few hundred thousand clones, 70% to 90% being singletons. Sequencing used peripheral blood. The source of these receptors is a woman aged 30 to 39 with COVID-19, enrolled during active disease. Each CDR3 is given with its conserved first and last residue. D genes are given only for firm matches. Not all rows give a size; the values are once, few, many and, for expanded clones, a class.

J gene: TRBJ1-2
V gene: TRBV27
D gene: TRBD1
clone size: .
CDR3 protein: CASSNGQGSYGYTF
CDR3 DNA: TGTGCCAGCAGCAACGGACAGGGGAGCTATGGCTACACCTTC

J gene: TRBJ2-3
V gene: TRBV11-2
D gene: .
clone size: .
CDR3 protein: CASSPYYSERDTQYF
CDR3 DNA: TGTGCCAGCAGCCCCTATTACTCTGAGCGGGATACGCAGTATTTT

J gene: TRBJ2-7
V gene: TRBV4-2
D gene: .
clone size: .
CDR3 protein: CASSQDRGGGSSYEQYF
CDR3 DNA: TGTGCCAGCAGCCAAGATCGGGGAGGGGGAAGCTCCTACGAGCAGTACTTC

J gene: TRBJ2-2
V gene: TRBV7-9
D gene: TRBD2
clone size: once
CDR3 protein: CASSLDVAGGTGELFF
CDR3 DNA: TGTGCCAGCAGCTTAGATGTGGCGGGAGGCACCGGGGAGCTGTTTTTT

J gene: TRBJ1-2
V gene: TRBV27
D gene: TRBD1
clone size: .
CDR3 protein: CASSATGTGFGYTF
CDR3 DNA: TGTGCCAGCAGTGCGACCGGGACAGGGTTTGGCTACACCTTC

J gene: TRBJ2-1
V gene: TRBV19
D gene: TRBD2
clone size: .
CDR3 protein: CASSIPSGGRYNEQFF
CDR3 DNA: TGTGCCAGTAGCATCCCTAGCGGGGGTCGATACAATGAGCAGTTCTTC

J gene: TRBJ1-1
V gene: TRBV2
D gene: .
clone size: .
CDR3 protein: CASSAEQGPTEAFF
CDR3 DNA: TGTGCCAGCAGTGCAGAGCAGGGCCCCACTGAAGCTTTCTTT

J gene: TRBJ2-2
V gene: TRBV11-2
D gene: TRBD1
clone size: .
CDR3 protein: CASIRDRATGELFF
CDR3 DNA: TGTGCCAGCATCCGGGACAGGGCGACCGGGGAGCTGTTTTTT

J gene: TRBJ2-2
V gene: TRBV9
D gene: TRBD2
clone size: .
CDR3 protein: CASSVGAGGNTGELFF
CDR3 DNA: TGTGCCAGCAGCGTAGGGGCGGGGGGAAACACCGGGGAGCTGTTTTTT

J gene: TRBJ1-1
V gene: TRBV19
D gene: .
clone size: once
CDR3 protein: CASSIVGGKAFF
CDR3 DNA: TGTGCCAGTAGTATAGTTGGGGGGAAAGCTTTCTTT

J gene: TRBJ2-3
V gene: TRBV6-1
D gene: .
clone size: .
CDR3 protein: CASSEEAGMGDTQYF
CDR3 DNA: TGTGCCAGCAGTGAAGAGGCAGGGATGGGGGATACGCAGTATTTT

J gene: TRBJ1-2
V gene: TRBV19
D gene: .
clone size: .
CDR3 protein: CASSIQGTTNYGYTF
CDR3 DNA: TGTGCCAGCTCGATTCAGGGAACCACTAACTATGGCTACACCTTC

J gene: TRBJ2-1
V gene: TRBV19
D gene: TRBD1
clone size: .
CDR3 protein: CASRAGQGGVGEQFF
CDR3 DNA: TGTGCCAGTAGGGCCGGACAGGGAGGTGTTGGTGAGCAGTTCTTC

J gene: TRBJ1-3
V gene: TRBV7-9
D gene: .
clone size: .
CDR3 protein: CASSSWRAPDSGNTIYF
CDR3 DNA: TGTGCCAGCAGCTCATGGAGAGCTCCCGACTCTGGAAACACCATATATTTT

J gene: TRBJ2-7
V gene: TRBV2
D gene: .
clone size: .
CDR3 protein: CASSVFRGLEVNEQYF
CDR3 DNA: TGTGCCAGCAGTGTCTTCAGGGGTTTGGAGGTGAACGAGCAGTACTTC

J gene: TRBJ1-3
V gene: TRBV6-5
D gene: .
clone size: .
CDR3 protein: CASSWGELGNTIYF
CDR3 DNA: TGTGCCAGCAGTTGGGGGGAACTTGGAAACACCATATATTTT

J gene: TRBJ2-5
V gene: TRBV28
D gene: .
clone size: .
CDR3 protein: CASSLYSRQETQYF
CDR3 DNA: TGTGCCAGCAGTTTATACTCGCGCCAAGAGACCCAGTACTTC

J gene: TRBJ1-5
V gene: TRBV3-1/TRBV3-2
D gene: TRBD1
clone size: .
CDR3 protein: CASSLQGESGNQPQHF
CDR3 DNA: TGTGCCAGCAGCCTACAGGGGGAAAGTGGCAATCAGCCCCAGCATTTT

J gene: TRBJ2-5
V gene: TRBV11-2
D gene: TRBD1
clone size: .
CDR3 protein: CASRTVRGRRETQYF
CDR3 DNA: TGTGCCAGCCGGACTGTCAGGGGGCGTCGGGAGACCCAGTACTTC

J gene: TRBJ1-6
V gene: TRBV15
D gene: TRBD1
clone size: .
CDR3 protein: CATSLEKTGAGGGLHF
CDR3 DNA: TGTGCCACCAGCCTCGAAAAGACAGGGGCGGGAGGGGGTCTCCACTTT

J gene: TRBJ2-6
V gene: TRBV6-5
D gene: .
clone size: .
CDR3 protein: CASTGTTGANVLTF
CDR3 DNA: TGTGCCAGCACCGGGACAACCGGGGCCAACGTCCTGACTTTC

J gene: TRBJ1-6
V gene: TRBV24-1
D gene: .
clone size: .
CDR3 protein: CATRDNRGIGNSPLHF
CDR3 DNA: TGTGCCACCAGGGATAATAGGGGGATTGGGAATTCACCCCTCCACTTT

J gene: TRBJ1-6
V gene: TRBV12-5
D gene: TRBD1
clone size: .
CDR3 protein: CASGFIWTGGNSPLHF
CDR3 DNA: TGTGCTAGTGGTTTCATCTGGACAGGGGGAAATTCACCCCTCCACTTT

J gene: TRBJ2-7
V gene: TRBV6-2/TRBV6-3
D gene: .
clone size: .
CDR3 protein: CASSYPPNFLTYEQYF
CDR3 DNA: TGTGCCAGCAGTTACCCGCCGAACTTTCTAACCTACGAGCAGTACTTC

J gene: TRBJ1-4
V gene: TRBV21-1
D gene: .
clone size: .
CDR3 protein: CASRWWGVNEKLFF
CDR3 DNA: TGTGCCAGCAGATGGTGGGGGGTTAACGAAAAACTGTTTTTT

J gene: TRBJ1-2
V gene: TRBV11-3
D gene: TRBD1
clone size: .
CDR3 protein: CASSYGGQLVGGYTF
CDR3 DNA: TGTGCCAGCAGCTATGGGGGACAGCTGGTCGGTGGCTACACCTTC

J gene: TRBJ1-5
V gene: TRBV7-9
D gene: .
clone size: .
CDR3 protein: CASSLGGTNQPQHF
CDR3 DNA: TGTGCCAGCAGCTTAGGAGGCACGAATCAGCCCCAGCATTTT

J gene: TRBJ2-1
V gene: TRBV29-1
D gene: TRBD2
clone size: .
CDR3 protein: CSVATSGGWSEQFF
CDR3 DNA: TGCAGCGTTGCCACTAGCGGGGGTTGGAGTGAGCAGTTCTTC

J gene: TRBJ1-1
V gene: TRBV7-8
D gene: .
clone size: .
CDR3 protein: CASGRGQILNTEAFF
CDR3 DNA: TGTGCCAGCGGGAGGGGTCAGATTCTGAACACTGAAGCTTTCTTT

J gene: TRBJ2-1
V gene: TRBV4-3
D gene: TRBD2
clone size: .
CDR3 protein: CASSQDLGTSYEQFF
CDR3 DNA: TGCGCCAGCAGCCAAGATCTAGGGACTAGCTATGAGCAGTTCTTC

J gene: TRBJ2-5
V gene: TRBV29-1
D gene: TRBD1
clone size: .
CDR3 protein: CSVDTGTGVRETQYF
CDR3 DNA: TGCAGCGTTGACACCGGGACAGGGGTGAGAGAGACCCAGTACTTC

J gene: TRBJ2-1
V gene: TRBV11-2
D gene: TRBD2
clone size: .
CDR3 protein: CASSSLAWNEQFF
CDR3 DNA: TGTGCCAGCAGCTCACTAGCGTGGAATGAGCAGTTCTTC